The 18 T cell receptor beta chains given below trace back to one sample, sequenced in a study of T-cell reconstitution after alpha-beta-depleted transplantation in children. Unique molecular identifiers were built into the TCRbeta library. Each CDR3 protein is one row after TCRdb ran MiXCR on the PCR reads. This sample has 450,000 to 600,000 distinct CDR3 sequences; about a sixth occur once, and the top ten carry 3.3%. Sample: PBMCs from the stem cell graft donor, taken from the stem cell graft. These receptor sequences come from a human donor who donated a stem cell graft to a child with acute lymphoblastic leukemia.

J is TRBJ2-1 and V is TRBV7-3; 13 bases agree with TRBD2. The CDR3 runs to 16 residues. In germline, CDR1 is SGHTA, CDR2 FQGTGA. V lost 5 bases, J lost 3 bases, and 4 bases stayed unmatched. CDR3: CASSPTSGRDYNEQFF. For the CDR3, the DNA is TGTGCCAGCAGCCCAACTAGCGGGAGGGACTACAATGAGCAGTTCTTC.

The chain's CDR3 is CASSRGTATFLNTEAFF. The CDR3, as DNA: TGTGCCAGCAGCCGAGGGACAGCTACATTTCTGAACACTGAAGCTTTCTTT. The chain combines TRBV12-3 or TRBV12-4 with TRBJ1-1, with TRBD1 matching over 7 bases. With 6 bases clipped from V and 0 bases from J, the junction kept 13 bases outside the gene matches. The CDR3 spans 17 residues.

This chain connects TRBV29-1 to TRBJ1-1, with D maybe TRBD1 (6 bases). CDR3 length equals 13 residues. Trimming removed 7 bases at V and 2 bases at J, with 14 bases between. The germline gives CDR1 SQVTM, CDR2 ANQGSEA. The CDR3 is CSAETGLNTEAFF. CDR3 DNA: TGCAGCGCTGAGACAGGCTTAAACACTGAAGCTTTCTTT.

With regard to this clonotype: Possible read error: a much larger clone is one base away. This chain connects TRBV12-3 or TRBV12-4 to TRBJ2-7; D is undetermined. The CDR3 length is 13 residues. The DNA of the CDR3 is TGTGCCAGCAGTTTCGCTTCCCCCTACAAGCAGTACTTC. As protein: CASSFASPYKQYF.

The V gene is TRBV18, the J gene TRBJ1-1, with 7 positions matching TRBD1. J gave up 4 bases and V 1 base, and 12 bases lay outside the gene matches. The CDR3 sequence is 17 residues long. Germline CDR1 KGHSH, CDR2 LQKENI. CDR3 in amino acids: CASSPLPGGSYFTEAFF. The CDR3 bases are TGTGCCAGCTCACCACTGCCAGGGGGTTCGTATTTCACTGAAGCTTTCTTT.

The CDR3 DNA follows: TGTGCCAGCAGCCCGCGACTTACAGGGGGCGTGTATGGCTACACCTTC. Amino acids: CASSPRLTGGVYGYTF. V and J are TRBV7-6 and TRBJ1-2, with 9 bases that match TRBD1. The ends lost 5 bases at V and 5 bases at J; junction bases unmatched: 12. The CDR3 sequence is 16 residues long. Germline lookup yields CDR1 SGHVS and CDR2 FNYEAQ.

There are a few counts of this clonotype. V gene TRBV9 combines with J gene TRBJ2-2; TRBD2 matches 7 bases. CDR3 length: 14 residues. CDR1 and CDR2 (germline): SGDLS, YYNGEE. Losses at the gene ends were 0 bases for V and 7 bases for J; bases not matched to a gene: 3. The CDR3 reads CASSVAASGGELFF. In nucleotides, the CDR3 is TGTGCCAGCAGCGTAGCGGCTAGCGGCGGGGAGCTGTTTTTT.

A few counts support this clonotype. V usage is TRBV5-1 and J usage is TRBJ1-1, with TRBD1 matching over 10 bases. Per germline, CDR1 SGHRS and CDR2 YFSETQ. V lost 1 base to trimming and J lost 4 bases; unmatched junction nucleotides: 4. The CDR3 covers 15 residues. This chain's CDR3 is CASSLRTGGGTEAFF. DNA for the CDR3: TGCGCCAGCAGCTTGAGGACAGGGGGGGGCACTGAAGCTTTCTTT.

The V and J genes are TRBV25-1 and TRBJ2-7; TRBD1 might be the D (5 bases). From germline, CDR1 is MGHDK and CDR2 SYGVNS. The germline V and J ends were trimmed by 2 bases and 0 bases, with 5 bases remaining between them. The CDR3 extends over 13 amino acids. The CDR3 is CASSETGSYEQYF. DNA of the CDR3: TGTGCCAGCAGTGAAACAGGCTCCTACGAGCAGTACTTC.

The rearrangement joins TRBV29-1 to TRBJ1-2; 9 positions agree with TRBD1. The CDR3 covers 13 residues. The J segment lost 6 bases and the V segment lost 6 bases, leaving 8 bases of the junction unmatched. Germline CDR1 SQVTM, CDR2 ANQGSEA. Here the CDR3 DNA reads TGCAGCGTGGGGGGGACAGGGATCGATGGCTACACCTTC. This gives the protein CSVGGTGIDGYTF. Supplemented by reference TRBV29-1 and TRBJ1-2, the full variable domain reads SAVISQKPSRDICQRGTSLTIQCQVDSQVTMMFWYRQQPGQSLTLIATANQGSEATYESGFVIDKFPISRPNLTFSTLTVSNMSPEDSSIYLCSVGGTGIDGYTFGSGTRLTVV.

The chain couples TRBV7-6 to TRBJ1-1; D might be TRBD1 (5 bases). Trimming left V 3 bases short and J 1 base short, with 9 bases between. The CDR3 is 14 amino acids. Germline lookup yields CDR1 SGHVS and CDR2 FNYEAQ. The DNA of the CDR3 is TGTGCCAGCAGCTTTCAGGGATCGAACACTGAAGCTTTCTTT. It codes for CASSFQGSNTEAFF.

The rearrangement links TRBV27 to TRBJ2-7; TRBD2 agrees at 10 bases. V gave up 5 bases and J gave up 4 bases; unmatched junction bases: 5. CDR1 MNHEY and CDR2 SMNVEV come from the germline V gene (reference sequence). The CDR3 runs 14 residues. CDR3 DNA: TGTGCCAGCAGTCGGATGACTAGCGGGTACGAGCAGTACTTC. Amino acid sequence: CASSRMTSGYEQYF.

In this sample, this clonotype turned up a few times. This rearrangement joins TRBV4-1 to TRBJ2-7, with D unresolved. The CDR3 length is 17 residues. Germline assignment: CDR1 MGHRA and CDR2 YSYEKL. V dropped 0 bases and J dropped 2 bases, with 17 bases sitting between them. CDR3 loop: CASSQESSATMTYEQYF. For the CDR3, the DNA is TGCGCCAGCAGCCAAGAAAGTTCGGCGACAATGACCTACGAGCAGTACTTC.

The chain carries TRBV27 and TRBJ1-5; D is unresolved. The CDR3 covers 14 residues. Trimming shortened V by 2 bases and J by 5 bases, and 10 bases separated the two germline ends. Germline-derived CDR1 and CDR2 are MNHEY and SMNVEV (reference sequence). The CDR3 region has the DNA TGTGCCAGCAGTTTAAGTGGGGTTGATCAGCCCCAGCATTTT. This translates into CASSLSGVDQPQHF.

V gene TRBV6-5 combines with J gene TRBJ1-2, with D maybe TRBD1 (5 bases). The CDR3 loop spans 17 amino acids. Trimming shortened V by 1 base and J by 2 bases, and 17 bases separated the two germline ends. Germline-derived CDR1 and CDR2 are MNHEY and SVGAGI. CDR3 sequence (DNA): TGTGCCAGCAGTTACTGGGGGATTAGGGGCGGCAACTATGGCTACACCTTC. It specifies CASSYWGIRGGNYGYTF.

This chain uses TRBV12-3 or TRBV12-4 with TRBJ2-5; D not certain. The CDR3 has 13 residues. V was cut by 6 bases and J by 1 base, with 9 bases left in between. CDR3 in DNA: TGTGCCAGCAGGGACGGCAGCCAAGAGACCCAGTACTTC. Residues: CASRDGSQETQYF.

The chain employs TRBV10-3 and TRBJ2-3; TRBD2 matches at 10 bases. The CDR3 consists of 16 residues. Trimming removed 4 bases from V and 2 bases from J; junction bases left unmatched: 6. The V gene's germline CDR1 is ENHRY and CDR2 SYGVKD. CDR3 nucleotides: TGTGCCATCAGTGGTTCTAGCGGGAGCCTCACAGATACGCAGTATTTT. It codes for CAISGSSGSLTDTQYF.

In its sample, this clonotype was seen a few times. The V gene is TRBV20-1, the J gene TRBJ2-3; D is undetermined. V was cut by 6 bases and J by 4 bases, with 17 bases left in between. The CDR3 sequence is 14 residues long. Germline V gene lookup returns CDR1 DFQATT and CDR2 SNEGSKA (reference sequence). CDR3: CSATNLYNADTQYF. CDR3 nucleotide sequence: TGCAGTGCAACTAACCTCTACAATGCAGATACGCAGTATTTT.